Reported below is one T cell receptor beta chain. This entry belongs to a study of PD-L1 blockade in urothelial cancer. TCRdb's table, derived via immunoSEQ multiplex PCR, lists solely in-frame clones and lacks some. The sample consists of about 130,000 clones, more than 70% of them appearing once. Losses at the gene ends were 4 bases for V and 4 bases for J; bases not matched to a gene: 6. Germline loops: CDR1 SGHKS, CDR2 YYEKEE (reference sequence). The CDR3 consists of 14 residues. The time point: peripheral blood 6 weeks after treatment start. Specimen: PBMCs, collected around atezolizumab (anti-PD-L1) treatment. This receptor was taken from a man aged 45-65 years with urothelial cancer. The genes are TRBV5-5 and TRBJ1-2, with TRBD1 identical over 8 bases. The CDR3, as DNA: TGTGCCAGCAGCCAGGACAGGGTTCGCTATGGCTACACCTTC. Protein: CASSQDRVRYGYTF. The full variable domain, with the rest looked up from reference TRBV5-5 and TRBJ1-2, is DAGVTQSPTHLIKTRGQQVTLRCSPISGHKSVSWYQQVLGQGPQFIFQYYEKEERGRGNFPDRFSARQFPNYSSELNVNALLLGDSALYLCASSQDRVRYGYTFGSGTRLTVV.